The clone carrying this T cell receptor beta chain came up a few times. This sample is drawn from a study of PD-L1 blockade in urothelial cancer. TCRdb keeps only in-frame clones here, not all; method: immunoSEQ multiplex PCR. The sample holds approximately 79,000 clones; roughly 87% are singletons and the top ten take 4.5% to 7%. Trimming at V came to 10 bases and at J to 6 bases, leaving 23 bases not matched to a gene. The CDR3 is 18 residues long. Germline loops: CDR1 SGDLS, CDR2 YYNGEE. The source material was PBMCs, sampled around atezolizumab (anti-PD-L1) treatment. The chain has TRBV9 and TRBJ2-1, with 9 positions matching TRBD2. This clonotype originated in a woman in her 70s with urothelial cancer. The CDR3 protein is CAQLENGGRDGFFNEQFF. In DNA, the CDR3 is TGTGCCCAGCTCGAGAATGGCGGGAGGGACGGATTTTTCAATGAGCAGTTCTTC. The variable domain in full, with the rest retrieved from reference TRBV9 and TRBJ2-1, is DSGVTQTPKHLITATGQRVTLRCSPRSGDLSVYWYQQSLDQGLQFLIQYYNGEERAKGNILERFSAQQFPDLHSELNLSSLELGDSALYFCAQLENGGRDGFFNEQFFGPGTRLTVL.